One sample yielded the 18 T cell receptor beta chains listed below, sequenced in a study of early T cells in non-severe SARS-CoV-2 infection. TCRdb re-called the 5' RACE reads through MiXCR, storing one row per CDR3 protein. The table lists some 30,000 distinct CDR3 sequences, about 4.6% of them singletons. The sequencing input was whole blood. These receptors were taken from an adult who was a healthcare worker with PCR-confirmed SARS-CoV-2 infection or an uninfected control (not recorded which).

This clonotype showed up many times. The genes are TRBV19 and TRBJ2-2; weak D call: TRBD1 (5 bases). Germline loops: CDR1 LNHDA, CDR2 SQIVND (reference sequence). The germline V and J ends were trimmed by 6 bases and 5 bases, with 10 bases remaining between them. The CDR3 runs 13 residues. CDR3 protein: CASRHRQTGELFF. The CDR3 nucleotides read TGTGCCAGTAGGCATCGACAGACCGGGGAGCTGTTTTTT.

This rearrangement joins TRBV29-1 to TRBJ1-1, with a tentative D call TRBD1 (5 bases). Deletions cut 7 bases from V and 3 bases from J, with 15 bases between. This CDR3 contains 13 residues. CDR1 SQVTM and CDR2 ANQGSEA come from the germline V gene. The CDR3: CSAPGRRDTEAFF. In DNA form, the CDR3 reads TGCAGCGCACCGGGGCGCAGGGACACTGAAGCTTTCTTT.

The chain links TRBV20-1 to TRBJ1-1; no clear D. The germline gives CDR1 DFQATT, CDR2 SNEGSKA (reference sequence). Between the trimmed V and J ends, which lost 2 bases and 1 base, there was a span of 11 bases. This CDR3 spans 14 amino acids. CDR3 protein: CSARPAPENTEAFF. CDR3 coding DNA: TGCAGTGCTAGACCGGCGCCTGAGAACACTGAAGCTTTCTTT.

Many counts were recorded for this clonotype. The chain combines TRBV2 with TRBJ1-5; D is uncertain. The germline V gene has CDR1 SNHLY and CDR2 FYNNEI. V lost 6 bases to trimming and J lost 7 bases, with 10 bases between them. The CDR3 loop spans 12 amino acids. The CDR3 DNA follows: TGTGCCAGCAGACCCGATGGGCAGCCCCAGCATTTT. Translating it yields CASRPDGQPQHF.

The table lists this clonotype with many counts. The CDR3 loop reads CASSQSTDTQYF. The CDR3 nucleotides are TGTGCCAGCAGCCAATCGACAGATACGCAGTATTTT. The chain links TRBV3-1 to TRBJ2-3; D ambiguous. The CDR3 loop spans 12 amino acids. The V and J ends lost 2 bases and 3 bases respectively, with 3 bases between them. Germline-derived CDR1 and CDR2 are LGHDT and YNNKEL (reference sequence).

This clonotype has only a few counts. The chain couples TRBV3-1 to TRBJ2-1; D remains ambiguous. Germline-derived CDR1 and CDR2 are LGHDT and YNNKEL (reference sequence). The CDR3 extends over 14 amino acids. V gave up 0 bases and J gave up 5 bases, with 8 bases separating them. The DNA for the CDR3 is TGTGCCAGCAGCCAAGATGTGGTTCACAATGAGCAGTTCTTC. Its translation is CASSQDVVHNEQFF.

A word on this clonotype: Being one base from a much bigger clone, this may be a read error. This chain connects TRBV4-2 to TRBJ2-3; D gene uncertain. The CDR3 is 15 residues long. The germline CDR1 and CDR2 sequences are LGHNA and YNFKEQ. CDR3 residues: CASSQELVSIDTQYF. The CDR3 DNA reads TGTGCCAGCAGCCAAGAGTTGGTTAGCATAGATACGCAGTATTTT.

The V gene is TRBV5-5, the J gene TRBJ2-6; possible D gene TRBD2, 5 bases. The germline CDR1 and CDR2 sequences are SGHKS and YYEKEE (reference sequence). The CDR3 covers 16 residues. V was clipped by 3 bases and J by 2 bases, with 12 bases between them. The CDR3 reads CASSWERGTGANVLTF. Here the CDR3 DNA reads TGTGCCAGCAGCTGGGAGCGAGGGACTGGGGCCAACGTCCTGACTTTC.

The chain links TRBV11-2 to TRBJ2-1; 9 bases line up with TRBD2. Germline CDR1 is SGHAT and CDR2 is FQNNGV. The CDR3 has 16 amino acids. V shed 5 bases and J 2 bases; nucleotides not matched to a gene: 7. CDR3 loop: CASSLMTSGPYNEQFF. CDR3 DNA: TGTGCCAGCAGCCTGATGACTAGCGGACCCTACAATGAGCAGTTCTTC.

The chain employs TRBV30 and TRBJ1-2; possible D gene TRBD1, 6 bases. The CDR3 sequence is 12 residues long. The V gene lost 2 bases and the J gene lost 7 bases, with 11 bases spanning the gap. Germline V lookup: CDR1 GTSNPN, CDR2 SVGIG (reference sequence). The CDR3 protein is CAWSRHRVGYTF. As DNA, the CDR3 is TGTGCCTGGAGTCGCCACAGGGTTGGCTACACCTTC.

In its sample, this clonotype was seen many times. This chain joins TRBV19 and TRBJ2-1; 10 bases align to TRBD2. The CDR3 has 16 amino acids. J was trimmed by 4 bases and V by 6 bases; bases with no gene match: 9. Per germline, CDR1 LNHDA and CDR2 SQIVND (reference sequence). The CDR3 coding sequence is TGTGCCAGTAGCTTACTAGCGGGACTATCTTACAATGAGCAGTTCTTC. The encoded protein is CASSLLAGLSYNEQFF.

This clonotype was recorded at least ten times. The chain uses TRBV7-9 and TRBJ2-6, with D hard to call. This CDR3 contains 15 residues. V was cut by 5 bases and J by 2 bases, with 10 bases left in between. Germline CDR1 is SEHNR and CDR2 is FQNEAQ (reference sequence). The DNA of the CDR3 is TGTGCCAGCAGCCCGATTCATCCTGGGGCCAACGTCCTGACTTTC. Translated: CASSPIHPGANVLTF. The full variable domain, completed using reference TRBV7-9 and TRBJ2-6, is DTGVSQNPRHKITKRGQNVTFRCDPISEHNRLYWYRQTLGQGPEFLTYFQNEAQLEKSRLLSDRFSAERPKGSFSTLEIQRTEQGDSAMYLCASSPIHPGANVLTFGAGSRLTVL.

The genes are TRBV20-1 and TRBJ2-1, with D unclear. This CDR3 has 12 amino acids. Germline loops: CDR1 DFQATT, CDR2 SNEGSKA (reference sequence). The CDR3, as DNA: TGCAGCCCACAGTTCGGCTACAATGAGCAGTTCTTC. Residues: CSPQFGYNEQFF.

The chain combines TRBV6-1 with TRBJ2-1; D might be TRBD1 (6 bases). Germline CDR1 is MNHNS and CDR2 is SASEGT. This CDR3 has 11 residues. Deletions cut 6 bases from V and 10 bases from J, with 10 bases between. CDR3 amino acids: CASREQGEQFF. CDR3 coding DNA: TGTGCCAGCAGGGAACAGGGAGAGCAGTTCTTC.

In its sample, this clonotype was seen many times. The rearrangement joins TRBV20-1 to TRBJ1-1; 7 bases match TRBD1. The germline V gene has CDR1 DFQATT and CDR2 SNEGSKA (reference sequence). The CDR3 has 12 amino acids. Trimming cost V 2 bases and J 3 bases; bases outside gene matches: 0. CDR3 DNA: TGCAGTGCTAGAACAGGGGACACTGAAGCTTTCTTT. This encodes CSARTGDTEAFF.

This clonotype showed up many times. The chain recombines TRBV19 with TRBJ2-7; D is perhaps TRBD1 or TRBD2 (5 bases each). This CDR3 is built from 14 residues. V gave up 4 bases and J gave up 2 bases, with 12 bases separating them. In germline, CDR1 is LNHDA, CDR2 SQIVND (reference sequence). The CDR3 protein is CASSKPGRAYEQYF. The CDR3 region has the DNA TGTGCCAGTAGTAAACCGGGACGGGCCTACGAGCAGTACTTC.

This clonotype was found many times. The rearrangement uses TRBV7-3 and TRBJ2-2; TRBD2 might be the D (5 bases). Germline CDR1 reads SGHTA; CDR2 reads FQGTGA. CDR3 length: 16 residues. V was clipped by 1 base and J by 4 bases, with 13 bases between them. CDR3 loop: CASSLMGVSSTGELFF. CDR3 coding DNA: TGTGCCAGCAGCTTAATGGGAGTGTCATCCACCGGGGAGCTGTTTTTT.

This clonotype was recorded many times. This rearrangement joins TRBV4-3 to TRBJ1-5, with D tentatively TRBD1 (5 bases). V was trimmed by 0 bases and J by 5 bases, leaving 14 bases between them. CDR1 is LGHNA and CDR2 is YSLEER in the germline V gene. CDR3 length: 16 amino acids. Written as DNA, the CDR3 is TGCGCCAGCAGCCAAGATTACGGGGACCACTATCAGCCCCAGCATTTT. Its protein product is CASSQDYGDHYQPQHF.